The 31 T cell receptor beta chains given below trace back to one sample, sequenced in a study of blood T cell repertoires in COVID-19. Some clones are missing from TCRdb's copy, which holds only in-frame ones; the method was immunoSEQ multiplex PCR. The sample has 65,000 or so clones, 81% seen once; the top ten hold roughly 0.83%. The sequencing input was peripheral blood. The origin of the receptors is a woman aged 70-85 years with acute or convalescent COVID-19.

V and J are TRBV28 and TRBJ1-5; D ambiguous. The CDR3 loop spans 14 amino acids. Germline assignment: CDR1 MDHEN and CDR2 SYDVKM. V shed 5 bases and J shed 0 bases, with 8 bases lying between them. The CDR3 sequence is CASSPIYSNQPQHF. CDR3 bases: TGTGCCAGCAGTCCTATATATAGCAATCAGCCCCAGCATTTT.

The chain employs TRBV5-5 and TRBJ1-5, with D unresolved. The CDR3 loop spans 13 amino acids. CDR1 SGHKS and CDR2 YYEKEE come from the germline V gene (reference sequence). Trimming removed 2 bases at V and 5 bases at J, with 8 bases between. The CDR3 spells CASSFLPDQPQHF. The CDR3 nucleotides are TGTGCCAGCAGCTTTCTCCCTGATCAGCCCCAGCATTTT.

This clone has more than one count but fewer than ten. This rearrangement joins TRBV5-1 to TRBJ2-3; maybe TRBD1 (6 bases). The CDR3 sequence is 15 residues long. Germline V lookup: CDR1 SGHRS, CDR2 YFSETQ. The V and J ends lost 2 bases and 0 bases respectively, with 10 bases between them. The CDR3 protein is CASSLTGFSTDTQYF. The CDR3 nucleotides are TGCGCCAGCAGCTTAACAGGGTTTAGCACAGATACGCAGTATTTT.

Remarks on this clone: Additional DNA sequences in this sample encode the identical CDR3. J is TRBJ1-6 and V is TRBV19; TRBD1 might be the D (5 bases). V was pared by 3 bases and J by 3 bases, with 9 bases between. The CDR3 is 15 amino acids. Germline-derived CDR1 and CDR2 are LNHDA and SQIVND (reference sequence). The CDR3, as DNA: TGTGCCAGTAGTATCAGCGACAGCTATAATTCACCCCTCCACTTT. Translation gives CASSISDSYNSPLHF.

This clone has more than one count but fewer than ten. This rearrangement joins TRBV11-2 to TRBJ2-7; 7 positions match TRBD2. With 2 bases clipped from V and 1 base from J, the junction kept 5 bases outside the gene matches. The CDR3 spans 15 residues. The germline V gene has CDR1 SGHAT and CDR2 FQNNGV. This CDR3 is CASSLSSGPSYEQYF. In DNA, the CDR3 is TGTGCCAGCAGCTTATCTAGCGGTCCTTCCTACGAGCAGTACTTC.

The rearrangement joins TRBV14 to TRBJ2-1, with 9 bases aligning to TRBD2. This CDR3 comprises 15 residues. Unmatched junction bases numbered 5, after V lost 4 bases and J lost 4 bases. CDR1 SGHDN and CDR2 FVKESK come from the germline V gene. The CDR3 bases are TGTGCCAGCAGCCCTGTAGCGGGGGTATACAATGAGCAGTTCTTC. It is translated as CASSPVAGVYNEQFF.

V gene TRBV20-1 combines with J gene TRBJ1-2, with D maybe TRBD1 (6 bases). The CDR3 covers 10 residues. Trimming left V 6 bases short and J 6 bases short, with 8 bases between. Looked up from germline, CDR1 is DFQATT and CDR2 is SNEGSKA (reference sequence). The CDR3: CSARTDGYTF. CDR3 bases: TGCAGTGCCCGGACAGATGGCTACACCTTC.

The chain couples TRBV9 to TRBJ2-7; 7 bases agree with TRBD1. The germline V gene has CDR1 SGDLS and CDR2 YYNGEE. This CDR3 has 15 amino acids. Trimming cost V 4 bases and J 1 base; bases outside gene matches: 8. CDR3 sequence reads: CASSLGQQPSYEQYF. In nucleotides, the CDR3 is TGTGCCAGCAGCCTGGGACAGCAGCCTTCCTACGAGCAGTACTTC.

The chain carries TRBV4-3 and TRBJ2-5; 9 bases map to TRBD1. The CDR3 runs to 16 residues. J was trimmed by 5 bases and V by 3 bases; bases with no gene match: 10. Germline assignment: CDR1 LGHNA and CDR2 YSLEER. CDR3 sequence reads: CASSQDRGTGLETQYF. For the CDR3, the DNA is TGCGCCAGCAGCCAGGATAGGGGGACAGGGCTGGAGACCCAGTACTTC.

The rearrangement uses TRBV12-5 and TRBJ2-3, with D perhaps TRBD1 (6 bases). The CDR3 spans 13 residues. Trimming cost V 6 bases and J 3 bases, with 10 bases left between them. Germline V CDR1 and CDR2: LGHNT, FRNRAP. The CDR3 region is CASGLTGTDTQYF. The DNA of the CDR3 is TGTGCTAGTGGCCTGACAGGAACAGATACGCAGTATTTT.

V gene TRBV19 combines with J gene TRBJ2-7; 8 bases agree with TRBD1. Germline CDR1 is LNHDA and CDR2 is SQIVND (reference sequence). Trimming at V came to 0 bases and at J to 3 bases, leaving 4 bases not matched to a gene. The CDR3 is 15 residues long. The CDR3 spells CASSIDQTGDYEQYF. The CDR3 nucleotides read TGTGCCAGTAGTATAGACCAGACAGGGGACTACGAGCAGTACTTC. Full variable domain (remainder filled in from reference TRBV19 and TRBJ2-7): DGGITQSPKYLFRKEGQNVTLSCEQNLNHDAMYWYRQDPGQGLRLIYYSQIVNDFQKGDIAEGYSVSREKKESFPLTVTSAQKNPTAFYLCASSIDQTGDYEQYFGPGTRLTVT.

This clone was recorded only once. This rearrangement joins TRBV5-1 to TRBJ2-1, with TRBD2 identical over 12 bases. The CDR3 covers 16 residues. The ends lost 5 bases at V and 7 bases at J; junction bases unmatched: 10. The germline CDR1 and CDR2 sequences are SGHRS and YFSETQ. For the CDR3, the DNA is TGCGCCAGCAGTTCTAGCGGGAGGGCCCGATCTAATGAGCAGTTCTTC. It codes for CASSSSGRARSNEQFF.

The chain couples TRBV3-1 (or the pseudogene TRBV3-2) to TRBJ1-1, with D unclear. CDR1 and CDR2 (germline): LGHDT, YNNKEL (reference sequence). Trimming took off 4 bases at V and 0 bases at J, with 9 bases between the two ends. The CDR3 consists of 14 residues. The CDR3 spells CASSLRSLNTEAFF. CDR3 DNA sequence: TGTGCCAGCAGCCTCCGTAGTTTGAACACTGAAGCTTTCTTT.

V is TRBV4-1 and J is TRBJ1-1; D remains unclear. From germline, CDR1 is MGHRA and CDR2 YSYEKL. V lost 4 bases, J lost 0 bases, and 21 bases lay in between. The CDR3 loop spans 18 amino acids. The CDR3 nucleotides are TGCGCCAGCAGCCCAGCGGTGACTCTTACCATAATGAACACTGAAGCTTTCTTT. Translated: CASSPAVTLTIMNTEAFF.

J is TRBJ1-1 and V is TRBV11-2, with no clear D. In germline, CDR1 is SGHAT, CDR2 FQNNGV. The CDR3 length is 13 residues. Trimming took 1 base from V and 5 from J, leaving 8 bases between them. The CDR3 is CASSLGARTEAFF. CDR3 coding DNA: TGTGCCAGCAGCTTAGGAGCGAGGACTGAAGCTTTCTTT.

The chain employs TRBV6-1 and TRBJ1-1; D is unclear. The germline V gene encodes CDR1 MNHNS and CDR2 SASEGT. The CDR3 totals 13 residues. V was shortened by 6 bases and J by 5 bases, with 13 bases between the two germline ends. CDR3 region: CASSWREGTEAFF. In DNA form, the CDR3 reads TGTGCCAGCAGCTGGAGGGAGGGAACTGAAGCTTTCTTT.

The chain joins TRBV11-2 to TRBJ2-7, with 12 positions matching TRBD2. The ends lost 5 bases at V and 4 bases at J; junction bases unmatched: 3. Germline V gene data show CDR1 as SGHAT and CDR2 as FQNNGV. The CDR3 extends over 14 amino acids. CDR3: CASSPGLAGYEQYF. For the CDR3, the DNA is TGTGCCAGCAGCCCCGGACTAGCGGGGTACGAGCAGTACTTC.

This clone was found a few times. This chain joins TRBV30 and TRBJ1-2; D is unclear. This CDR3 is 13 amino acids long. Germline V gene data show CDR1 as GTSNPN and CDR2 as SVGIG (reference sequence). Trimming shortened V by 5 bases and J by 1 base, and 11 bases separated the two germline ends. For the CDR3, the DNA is TGTGCCTGGGAAACGAGTGATAACTATGGCTACACCTTC. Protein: CAWETSDNYGYTF.

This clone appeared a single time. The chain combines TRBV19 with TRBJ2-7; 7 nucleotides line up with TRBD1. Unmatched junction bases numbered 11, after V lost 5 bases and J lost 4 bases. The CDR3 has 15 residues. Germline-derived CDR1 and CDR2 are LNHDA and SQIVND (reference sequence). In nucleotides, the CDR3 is TGTGCCAGTAGTGAGGGGGACAGTAGGGCGTACGAGCAGTACTTC. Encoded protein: CASSEGDSRAYEQYF.

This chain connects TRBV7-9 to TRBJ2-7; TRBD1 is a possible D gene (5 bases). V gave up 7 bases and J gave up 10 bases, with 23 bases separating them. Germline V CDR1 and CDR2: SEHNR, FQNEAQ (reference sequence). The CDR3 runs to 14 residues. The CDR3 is CASTLRGNPVLQYF. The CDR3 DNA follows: TGTGCCAGCACCCTAAGGGGAAATCCTGTGCTCCAGTACTTC. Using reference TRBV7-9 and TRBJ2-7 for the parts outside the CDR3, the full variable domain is DTGVSQNPRHKITKRGQNVTFRCDPISEHNRLYWYRQTLGQGPEFLTYFQNEAQLEKSRLLSDRFSAERPKGSFSTLEIQRTEQGDSAMYLCASTLRGNPVLQYFGPGTRLTVT.

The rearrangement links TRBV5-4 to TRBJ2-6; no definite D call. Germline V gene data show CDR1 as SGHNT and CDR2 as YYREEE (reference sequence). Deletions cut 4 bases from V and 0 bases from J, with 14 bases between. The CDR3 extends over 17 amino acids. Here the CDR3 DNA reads TGTGCCAGCAGCCCAGGTGGCACCAGCTCTGGGGCCAACGTCCTGACTTTC. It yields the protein CASSPGGTSSGANVLTF. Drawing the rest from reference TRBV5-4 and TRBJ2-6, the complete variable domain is ETGVTQSPTHLIKTRGQQVTLRCSSQSGHNTVSWYQQALGQGPQFIFQYYREEENGRGNFPPRFSGLQFPNYSSELNVNALELDDSALYLCASSPGGTSSGANVLTFGAGSRLTVL.

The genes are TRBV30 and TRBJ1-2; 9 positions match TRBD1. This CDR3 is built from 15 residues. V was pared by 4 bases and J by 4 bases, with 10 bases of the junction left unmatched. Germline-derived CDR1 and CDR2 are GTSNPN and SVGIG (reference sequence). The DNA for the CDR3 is TGTGCCTGGAAGGGACAGGGAGGTCCCCCCTATGGCTACACCTTC. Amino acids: CAWKGQGGPPYGYTF.

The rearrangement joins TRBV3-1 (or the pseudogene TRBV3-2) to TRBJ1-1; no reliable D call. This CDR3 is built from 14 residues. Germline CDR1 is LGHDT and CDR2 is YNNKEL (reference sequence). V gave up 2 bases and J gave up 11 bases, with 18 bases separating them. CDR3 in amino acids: CASSQYQGGMAAFF. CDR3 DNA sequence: TGTGCCAGCAGCCAATATCAAGGCGGGATGGCGGCTTTCTTT.

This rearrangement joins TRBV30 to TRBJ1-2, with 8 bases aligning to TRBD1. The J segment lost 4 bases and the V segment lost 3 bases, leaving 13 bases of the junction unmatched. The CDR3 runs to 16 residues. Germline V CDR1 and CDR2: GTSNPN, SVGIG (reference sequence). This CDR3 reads CAWSATGTGSFYGYTF. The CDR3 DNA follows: TGTGCCTGGAGCGCAACCGGGACAGGATCTTTCTATGGCTACACCTTC.

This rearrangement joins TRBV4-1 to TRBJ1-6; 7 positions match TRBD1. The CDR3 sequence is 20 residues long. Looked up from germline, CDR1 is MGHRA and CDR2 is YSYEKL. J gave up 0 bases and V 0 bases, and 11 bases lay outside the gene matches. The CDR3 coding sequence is TGCGCCAGCAGCCAAGAAGTAGTTGGGGACAGTAGCTCCTATAATTCACCCCTCCACTTT. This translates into CASSQEVVGDSSSYNSPLHF.

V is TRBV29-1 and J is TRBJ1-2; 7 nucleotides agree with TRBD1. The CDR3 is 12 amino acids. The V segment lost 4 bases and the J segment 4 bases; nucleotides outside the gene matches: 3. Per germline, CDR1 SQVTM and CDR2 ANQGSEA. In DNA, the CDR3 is TGCAGCGTTGCGGGACAGACCTATGGCTACACCTTC. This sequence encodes CSVAGQTYGYTF.

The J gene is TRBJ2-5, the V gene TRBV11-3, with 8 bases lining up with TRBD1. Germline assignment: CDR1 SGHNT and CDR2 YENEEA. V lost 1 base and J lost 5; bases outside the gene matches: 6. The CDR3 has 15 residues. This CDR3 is CASSLGTGGWETQYF. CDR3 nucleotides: TGTGCCAGCAGCTTAGGTACAGGGGGATGGGAGACCCAGTACTTC.

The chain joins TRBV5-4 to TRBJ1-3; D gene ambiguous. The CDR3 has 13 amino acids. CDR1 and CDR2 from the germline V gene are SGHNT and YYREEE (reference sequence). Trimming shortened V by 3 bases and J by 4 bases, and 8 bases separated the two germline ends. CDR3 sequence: CASSSSVGNTIYF. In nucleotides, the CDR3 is TGTGCCAGCAGCTCCTCAGTGGGAAACACCATATATTTT.

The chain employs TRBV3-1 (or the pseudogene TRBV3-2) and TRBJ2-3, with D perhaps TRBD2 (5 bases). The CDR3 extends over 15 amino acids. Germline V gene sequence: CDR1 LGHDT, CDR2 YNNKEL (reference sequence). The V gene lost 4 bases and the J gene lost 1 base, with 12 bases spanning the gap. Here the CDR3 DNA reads TGTGCCAGCAGCCCGTGGGAGTGGGGCACAGATACGCAGTATTTT. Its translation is CASSPWEWGTDTQYF.

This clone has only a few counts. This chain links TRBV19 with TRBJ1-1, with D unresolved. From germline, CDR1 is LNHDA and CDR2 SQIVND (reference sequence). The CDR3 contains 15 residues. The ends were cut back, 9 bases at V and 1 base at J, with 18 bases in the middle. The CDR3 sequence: CASRPGYSPNTEAFF. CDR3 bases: TGTGCCAGCCGTCCCGGGTACTCCCCGAACACTGAAGCTTTCTTT.

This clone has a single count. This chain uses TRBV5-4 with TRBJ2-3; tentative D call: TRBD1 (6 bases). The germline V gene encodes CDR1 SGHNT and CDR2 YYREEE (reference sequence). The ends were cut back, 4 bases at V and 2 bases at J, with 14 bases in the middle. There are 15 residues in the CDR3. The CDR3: CASSLPGQHTDTQYF. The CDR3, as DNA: TGTGCCAGCAGCCTCCCCGGACAGCACACAGATACGCAGTATTTT.